The following is a T cell receptor beta chain sequence with its context. Its antigen remains unidentified. V gave up 5 bases and J gave up 9 bases; unmatched junction bases: 7. This CDR3 is 14 amino acids long. Germline V gene data show CDR1 as MNHNY and CDR2 as SVGAGI (reference sequence). Generated by immunoSEQ multiplex PCR, the TCRdb table keeps only in-frame clones and is missing some. The repertoire includes approximately 75,000 clones, 85% of them detected once, and about 5.9% sits in the top ten. The sample comes from a study of OX40 agonist ivuxolimab in advanced cancers. General study points: At 0.1 to 3.0 mg/kg, clonal expansion of CD4+ and CD8+ blood T cells had occurred by week 6. Partial responders receiving 0.1-3.0 mg/kg showed among the lowest clonal expansion. Certain nonresponding patients likewise had low normalized T-cell clonal expansion. CD8+ T cells averaged more expanded clones than CD4+.

The chain is built from TRBV6-6 and TRBJ2-4, with TRBD1 matching 10 bases. The receptor comes from an adult with an advanced solid tumor such as melanoma, head and neck, liver or kidney cancer. The input for sequencing was CD4+ or CD8+ T cells sorted from blood, taken in a trial of the OX40 agonist ivuxolimab. CDR3 coding DNA: TGTGCCAGCAGTCAGACAGGGGGCCTAAGCATTCAGTACTTC. This codes for CASSQTGGLSIQYF.